This TCR beta chain was sequenced for a study of shared clonotypes between healthy human individuals. Here immunoSEQ multiplex PCR was the method, and the copy in TCRdb shows in-frame clones only, minus some. The table lists about 710,000 clones, 55% to 85% of them singletons. Donors had no recently reported acute infections or vaccinations and were HIV-negative. All of the donors resided in Nashville, Tennessee, and each was a Caucasian adult. Study-wide findings and caveats: Naive subsets usually exceeded memory subsets in estimated richness.

This clone was observed a few times. Its specificity is unknown. The V gene end was trimmed by 6 bases and the J gene end by 6 bases; junction bases not matched to a gene: 6. Germline V lookup: CDR1 SQVTM, CDR2 ANQGSEA. The CDR3 length is 12 residues. Sequences were obtained from memory CD4+ T cells sorted from blood. Subset reported: CD45RA-negative fraction. J is TRBJ2-3 and V is TRBV29-1; 7 positions match TRBD2. The receptor comes from a woman younger than 45 in good health. This CDR3 reads CSVGREGDTQYF. Written as DNA, the CDR3 is TGCAGCGTGGGGAGGGAGGGGGATACGCAGTATTTT.